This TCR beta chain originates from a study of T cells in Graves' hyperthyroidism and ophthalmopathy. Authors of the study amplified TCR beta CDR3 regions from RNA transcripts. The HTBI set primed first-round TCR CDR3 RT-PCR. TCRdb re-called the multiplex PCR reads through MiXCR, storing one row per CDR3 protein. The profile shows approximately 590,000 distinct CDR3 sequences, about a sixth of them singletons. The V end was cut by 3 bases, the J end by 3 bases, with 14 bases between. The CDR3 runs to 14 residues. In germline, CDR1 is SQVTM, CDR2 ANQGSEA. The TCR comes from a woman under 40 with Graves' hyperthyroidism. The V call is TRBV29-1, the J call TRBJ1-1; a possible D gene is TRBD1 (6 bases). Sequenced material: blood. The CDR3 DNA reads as TGCAGCGTTGAGTGGGGGCAGGCTGACACTGAAGCTTTCTTT. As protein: CSVEWGQADTEAFF.